This T cell receptor (beta chain) comes out of a study of blood T cell repertoires in COVID-19. Across the study: T cells, B-cell-depleted T cells, or PBMCs provided the cDNA or gDNA that served as material.

Method: immunoSEQ multiplex PCR; TCRdb's copy keeps in-frame clones and lacks some. Of about 92,000 clones in the sample, approximately 90% were seen once. Trimming cost V 4 bases and J 4 bases, with 18 bases left between them. This CDR3 spans 17 amino acids. Per the germline V gene, CDR1 is SGHRS and CDR2 is YFSETQ. One Seattle source followed patients from active infection through their disease course. The sample holds one count of this clone. J is TRBJ1-6 and V is TRBV5-1; the D gene is possibly TRBD1 (6 bases). The sample taken for sequencing was peripheral blood. The clonotype comes from a woman in her fifties or sixties with COVID-19, enrolled during active disease. CDR3 sequence reads: CASSTGRGGSYNSPLHF. The CDR3 nucleotides read TGCGCCAGCAGCACCGGGCGTGGGGGCTCTTATAATTCACCCCTCCACTTT. The variable domain in full, with the rest retrieved from reference TRBV5-1 and TRBJ1-6, is KAGVTQTPRYLIKTRGQQVTLSCSPISGHRSVSWYQQTPGQGLQFLFEYFSETQRNKGNFPGRFSGRQFSNSRSEMNVSTLELGDSALYLCASSTGRGGSYNSPLHFGNGTRLTVT.